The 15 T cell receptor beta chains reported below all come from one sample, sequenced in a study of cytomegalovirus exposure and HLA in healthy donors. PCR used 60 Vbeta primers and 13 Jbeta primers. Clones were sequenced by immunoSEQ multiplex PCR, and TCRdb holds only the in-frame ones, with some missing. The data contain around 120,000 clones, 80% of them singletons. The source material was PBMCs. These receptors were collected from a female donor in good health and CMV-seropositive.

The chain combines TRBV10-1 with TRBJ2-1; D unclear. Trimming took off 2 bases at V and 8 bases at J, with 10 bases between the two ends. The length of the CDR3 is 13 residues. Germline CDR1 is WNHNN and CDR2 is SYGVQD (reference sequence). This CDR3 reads CASSEGYRDEQFF. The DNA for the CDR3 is TGCGCCAGCAGTGAGGGGTACCGGGATGAGCAGTTCTTC.

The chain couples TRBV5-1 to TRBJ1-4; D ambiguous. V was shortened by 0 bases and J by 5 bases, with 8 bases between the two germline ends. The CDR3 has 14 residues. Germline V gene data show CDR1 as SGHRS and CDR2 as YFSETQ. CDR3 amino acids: CASSLEATNEKLFF. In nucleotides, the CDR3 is TGCGCCAGCAGCTTGGAGGCGACAAATGAAAAACTGTTTTTT. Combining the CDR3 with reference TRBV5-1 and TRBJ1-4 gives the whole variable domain KAGVTQTPRYLIKTRGQQVTLSCSPISGHRSVSWYQQTPGQGLQFLFEYFSETQRNKGNFPGRFSGRQFSNSRSEMNVSTLELGDSALYLCASSLEATNEKLFFGSGTQLSVL.

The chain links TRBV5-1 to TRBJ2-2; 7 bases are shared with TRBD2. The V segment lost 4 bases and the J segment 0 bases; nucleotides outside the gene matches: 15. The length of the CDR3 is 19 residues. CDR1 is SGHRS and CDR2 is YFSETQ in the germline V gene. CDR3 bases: TGCGCCAGCAGCCTGTTAACCCTGGGACTACCGACGAACACCGGGGAGCTGTTTTTT. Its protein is CASSLLTLGLPTNTGELFF.

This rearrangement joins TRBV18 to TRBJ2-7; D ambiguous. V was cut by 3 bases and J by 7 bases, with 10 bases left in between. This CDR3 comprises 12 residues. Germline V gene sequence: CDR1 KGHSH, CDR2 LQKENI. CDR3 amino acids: CASSPERGEQYF. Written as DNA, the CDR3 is TGTGCCAGCTCACCGGAGCGAGGAGAGCAGTACTTC.

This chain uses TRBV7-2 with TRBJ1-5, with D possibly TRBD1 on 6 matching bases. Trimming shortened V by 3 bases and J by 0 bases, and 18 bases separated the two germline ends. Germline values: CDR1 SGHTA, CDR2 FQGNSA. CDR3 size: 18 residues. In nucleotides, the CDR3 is TGTGCCAGCAGCTTTATGGTTGCGGGGGCGGATAGCAATCAGCCCCAGCATTTT. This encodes CASSFMVAGADSNQPQHF. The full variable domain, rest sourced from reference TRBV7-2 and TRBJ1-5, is GAGVSQSPSNKVTEKGKDVELRCDPISGHTALYWYRQSLGQGLEFLIYFQGNSAPDKSGLPSDRFSAERTGGSVSTLTIQRTQQEDSAVYLCASSFMVAGADSNQPQHFGDGTRLSIL.

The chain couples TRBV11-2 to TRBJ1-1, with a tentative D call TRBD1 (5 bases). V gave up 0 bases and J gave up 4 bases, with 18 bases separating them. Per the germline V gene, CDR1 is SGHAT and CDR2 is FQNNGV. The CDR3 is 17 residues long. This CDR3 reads CASSLDSGGTQGTEAFF. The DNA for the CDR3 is TGTGCCAGCAGCTTAGATTCCGGGGGGACCCAGGGCACTGAAGCTTTCTTT.

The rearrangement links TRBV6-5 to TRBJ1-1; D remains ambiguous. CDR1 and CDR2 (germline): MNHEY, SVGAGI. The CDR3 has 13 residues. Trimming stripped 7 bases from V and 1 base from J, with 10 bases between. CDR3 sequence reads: CASTSGRNTEAFF. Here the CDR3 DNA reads TGTGCCAGCACCTCCGGGAGGAACACTGAAGCTTTCTTT.

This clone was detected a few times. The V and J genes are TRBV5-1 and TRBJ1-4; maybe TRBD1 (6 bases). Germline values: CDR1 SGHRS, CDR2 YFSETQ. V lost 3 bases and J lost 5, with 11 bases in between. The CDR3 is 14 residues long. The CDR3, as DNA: TGCGCCAGCAGCTCAGGACAGACGAATGAAAAACTGTTTTTT. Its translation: CASSSGQTNEKLFF.

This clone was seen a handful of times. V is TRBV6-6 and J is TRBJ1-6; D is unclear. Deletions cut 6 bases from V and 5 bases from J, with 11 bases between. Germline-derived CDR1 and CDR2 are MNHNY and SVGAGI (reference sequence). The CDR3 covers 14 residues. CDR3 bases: TGTGCCAGCAGGGTTGTCCGGGATAATTCACCCCTCCACTTT. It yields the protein CASRVVRDNSPLHF.

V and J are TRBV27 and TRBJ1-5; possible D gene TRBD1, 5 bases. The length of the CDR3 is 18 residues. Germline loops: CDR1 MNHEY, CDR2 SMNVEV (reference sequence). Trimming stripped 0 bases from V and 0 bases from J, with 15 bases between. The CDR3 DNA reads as TGTGCCAGCAGTTTATCCGTCCCAGGGAAATATAGCAATCAGCCCCAGCATTTT. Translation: CASSLSVPGKYSNQPQHF.

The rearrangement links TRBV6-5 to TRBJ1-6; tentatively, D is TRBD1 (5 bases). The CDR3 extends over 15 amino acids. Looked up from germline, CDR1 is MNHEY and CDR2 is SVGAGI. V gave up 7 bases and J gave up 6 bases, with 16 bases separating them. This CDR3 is CASTSEGLFNSPLHF. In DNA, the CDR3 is TGTGCCAGCACCTCCGAGGGACTCTTTAATTCACCCCTCCACTTT.

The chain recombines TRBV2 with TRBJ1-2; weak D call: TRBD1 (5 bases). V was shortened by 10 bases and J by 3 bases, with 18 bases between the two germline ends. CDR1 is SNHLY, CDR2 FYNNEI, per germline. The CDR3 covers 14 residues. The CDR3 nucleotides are TGTGCCACGGAGTCCGAGAGGGACTACTATGGCTACACCTTC. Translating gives CATESERDYYGYTF.

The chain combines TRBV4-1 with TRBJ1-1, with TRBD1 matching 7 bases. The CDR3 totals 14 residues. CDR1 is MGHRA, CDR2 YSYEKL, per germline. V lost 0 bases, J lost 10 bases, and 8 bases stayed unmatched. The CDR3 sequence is CASSQDRRGRGAFF. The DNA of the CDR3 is TGCGCCAGCAGCCAAGATCGGAGGGGGCGCGGAGCTTTCTTT.

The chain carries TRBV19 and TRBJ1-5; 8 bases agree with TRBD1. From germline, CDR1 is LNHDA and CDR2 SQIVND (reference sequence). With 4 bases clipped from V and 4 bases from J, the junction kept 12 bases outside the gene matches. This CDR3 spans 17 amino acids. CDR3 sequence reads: CASSNPWDRSSNQPQHF. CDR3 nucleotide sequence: TGTGCCAGTAGTAACCCCTGGGACAGGTCCTCTAATCAGCCCCAGCATTTT. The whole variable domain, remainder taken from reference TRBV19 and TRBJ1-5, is DGGITQSPKYLFRKEGQNVTLSCEQNLNHDAMYWYRQDPGQGLRLIYYSQIVNDFQKGDIAEGYSVSREKKESFPLTVTSAQKNPTAFYLCASSNPWDRSSNQPQHFGDGTRLSIL.

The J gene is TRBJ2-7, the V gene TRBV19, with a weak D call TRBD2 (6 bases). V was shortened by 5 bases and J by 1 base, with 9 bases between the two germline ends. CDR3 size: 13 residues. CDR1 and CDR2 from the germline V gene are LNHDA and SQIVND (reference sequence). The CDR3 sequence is CASSGGSSYEQYF. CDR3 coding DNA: TGTGCCAGTAGTGGGGGGAGTTCCTACGAGCAGTACTTC.